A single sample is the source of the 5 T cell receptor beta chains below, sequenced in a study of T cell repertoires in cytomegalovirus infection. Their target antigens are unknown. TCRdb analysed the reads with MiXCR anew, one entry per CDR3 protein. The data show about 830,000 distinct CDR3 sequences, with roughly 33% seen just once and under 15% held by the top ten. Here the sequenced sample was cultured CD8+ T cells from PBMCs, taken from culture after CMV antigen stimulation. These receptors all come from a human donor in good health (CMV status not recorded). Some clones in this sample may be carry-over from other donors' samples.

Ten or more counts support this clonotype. The CDR3 DNA follows: TGTGCCAGCAGCCTAAGGGGCGGCTTGAGTTCACCCCTCCACTTT. This sequence encodes CASSLRGGLSSPLHF. J is TRBJ1-6 and V is TRBV7-2, with D tentatively TRBD1 (5 bases). In germline, CDR1 is SGHTA, CDR2 FQGNSA. This CDR3 is 15 amino acids long. V was trimmed by 5 bases and J by 9 bases, leaving 17 bases between them.

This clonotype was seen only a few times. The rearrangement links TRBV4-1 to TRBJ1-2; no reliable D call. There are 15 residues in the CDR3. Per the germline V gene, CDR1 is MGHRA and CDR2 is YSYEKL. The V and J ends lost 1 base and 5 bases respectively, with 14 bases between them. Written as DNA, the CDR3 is TGCGCCAGCAGCCAAGCCTGGTCAGGAGTTTATGGCTACACCTTC. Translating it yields CASSQAWSGVYGYTF.

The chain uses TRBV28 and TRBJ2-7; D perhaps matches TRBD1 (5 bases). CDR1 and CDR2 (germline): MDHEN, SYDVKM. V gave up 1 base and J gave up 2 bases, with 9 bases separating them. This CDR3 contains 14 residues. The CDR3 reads CASSLYAGTYEQYV. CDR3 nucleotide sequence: TGTGCCAGCAGTTTATATGCAGGGACCTACGAGCAGTACGTC.

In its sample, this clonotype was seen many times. DNA of the CDR3: TGTGCCAGCAGCTTAGGAAGGGGCGGTCAGTATAGCAATCAGCCCCAGCATTTT. Translating it yields CASSLGRGGQYSNQPQHF. The rearrangement uses TRBV7-6 and TRBJ1-5, with a tentative D call TRBD1 (5 bases). Looked up from germline, CDR1 is SGHVS and CDR2 is FNYEAQ. Trimming removed 1 base from V and 0 bases from J, with 16 bases in between. The CDR3 runs to 18 residues.

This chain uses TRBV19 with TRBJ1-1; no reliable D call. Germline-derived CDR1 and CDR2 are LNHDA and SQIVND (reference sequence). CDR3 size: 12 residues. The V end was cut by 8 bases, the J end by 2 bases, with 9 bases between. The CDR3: CASGLHNTEAFF. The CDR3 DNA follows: TGTGCCAGTGGCTTACATAACACTGAAGCTTTCTTT.